This T cell receptor (beta chain) was captured in a study of cytomegalovirus exposure and HLA in healthy donors. With regard to this clone: The antigen remains unidentified.

Losses at the gene ends were 2 bases for V and 3 bases for J; bases not matched to a gene: 7. This CDR3 has 16 amino acids. Germline CDR1 SGHRS, CDR2 YFSETQ. The validation cohort, a group of 120 subjects, included the donors and was separate from the roughly 700-subject first cohort. Overall study results and limits: Reportedly, diagnosis of cytomegalovirus status by the classifier showed high specificity and sensitivity. Some TCR beta chains (more than 150 of them) were listed as cytomegalovirus-associated. As confirmed in vitro, three CMV-associated chains were specific for CMV antigens.

Clones were sequenced by immunoSEQ multiplex PCR, and TCRdb holds only the in-frame ones, with some missing. Seen here are 150,000 to 180,000 clones, just over 85% observed once, and the top ten hold approximately 2%. The origin of this receptor is a human donor in good health. The chain combines TRBV5-1 with TRBJ2-5, with 10 bases fitting TRBD2. The sample comprised PBMCs. The CDR3, as DNA: TGCGCCAGCAGCTTTGGGGCTAGCGGGGGCAAAGAGACCCAGTACTTC. It encodes CASSFGASGGKETQYF.